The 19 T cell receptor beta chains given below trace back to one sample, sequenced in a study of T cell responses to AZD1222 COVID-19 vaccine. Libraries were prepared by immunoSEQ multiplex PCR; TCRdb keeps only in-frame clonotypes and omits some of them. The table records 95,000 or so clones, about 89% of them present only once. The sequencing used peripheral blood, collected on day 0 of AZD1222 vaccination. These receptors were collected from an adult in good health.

The DNA of the CDR3 is TGTGCCAGCAGCCACCCAGCCAAAAACATTCAGTACTTC. Residues: CASSHPAKNIQYF. This chain uses TRBV6-2 or TRBV6-3 with TRBJ2-4; D remains ambiguous. This CDR3 has 13 residues. Trimming removed 6 bases at V and 0 bases at J, with 6 bases between. Germline-derived CDR1 and CDR2 are MNHEY and SVGEGT.

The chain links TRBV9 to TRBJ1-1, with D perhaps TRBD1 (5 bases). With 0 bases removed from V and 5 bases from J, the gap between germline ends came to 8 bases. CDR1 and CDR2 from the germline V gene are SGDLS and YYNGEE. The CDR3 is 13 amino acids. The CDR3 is CASSVERGTEAFF. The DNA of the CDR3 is TGTGCCAGCAGCGTAGAGAGGGGTACTGAAGCTTTCTTT.

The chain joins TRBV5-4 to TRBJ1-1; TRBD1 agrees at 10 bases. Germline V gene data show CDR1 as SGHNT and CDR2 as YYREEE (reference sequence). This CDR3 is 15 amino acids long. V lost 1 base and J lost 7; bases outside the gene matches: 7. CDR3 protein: CASSLIDRGLDEAFF. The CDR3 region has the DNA TGTGCCAGCAGCTTGATCGACAGGGGGCTTGATGAAGCTTTCTTT. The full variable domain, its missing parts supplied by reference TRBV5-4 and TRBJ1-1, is ETGVTQSPTHLIKTRGQQVTLRCSSQSGHNTVSWYQQALGQGPQFIFQYYREEENGRGNFPPRFSGLQFPNYSSELNVNALELDDSALYLCASSLIDRGLDEAFFGQGTRLTVV.

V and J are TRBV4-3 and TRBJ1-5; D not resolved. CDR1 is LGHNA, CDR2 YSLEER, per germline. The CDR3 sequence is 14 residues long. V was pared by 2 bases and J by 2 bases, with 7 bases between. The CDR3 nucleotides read TGCGCCAGCAGCCAAATGGTAGGCAATCAGCCCCAGCATTTT. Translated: CASSQMVGNQPQHF.

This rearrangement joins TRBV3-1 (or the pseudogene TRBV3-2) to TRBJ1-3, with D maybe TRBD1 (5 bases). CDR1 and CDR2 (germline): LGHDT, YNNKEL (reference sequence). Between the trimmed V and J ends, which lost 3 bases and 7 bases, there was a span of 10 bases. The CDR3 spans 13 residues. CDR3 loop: CASSQFRGNTIYF. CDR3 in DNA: TGTGCCAGCAGCCAGTTCCGGGGCAACACCATATATTTT.

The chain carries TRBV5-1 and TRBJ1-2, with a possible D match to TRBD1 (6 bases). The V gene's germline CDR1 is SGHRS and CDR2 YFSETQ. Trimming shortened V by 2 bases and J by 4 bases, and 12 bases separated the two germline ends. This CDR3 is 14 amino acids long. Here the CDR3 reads CASSFQGHFYGYTF. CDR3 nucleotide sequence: TGCGCCAGCAGCTTTCAGGGACACTTCTATGGCTACACCTTC.

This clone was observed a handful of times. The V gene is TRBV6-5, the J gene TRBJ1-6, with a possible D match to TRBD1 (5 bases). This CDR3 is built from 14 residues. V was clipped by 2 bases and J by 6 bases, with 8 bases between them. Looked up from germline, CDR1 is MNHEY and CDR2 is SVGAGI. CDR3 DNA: TGTGCCAGCAGTTACGAGGGGAGTAATTCACCCCTCCACTTT. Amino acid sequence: CASSYEGSNSPLHF.

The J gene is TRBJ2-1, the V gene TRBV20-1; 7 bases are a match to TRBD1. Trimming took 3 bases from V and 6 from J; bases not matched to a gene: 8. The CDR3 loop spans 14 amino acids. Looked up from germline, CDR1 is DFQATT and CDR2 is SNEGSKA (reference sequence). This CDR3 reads CSASKGGTGNEQFF. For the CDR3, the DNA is TGCAGTGCTAGTAAAGGGGGCACCGGCAATGAGCAGTTCTTC.

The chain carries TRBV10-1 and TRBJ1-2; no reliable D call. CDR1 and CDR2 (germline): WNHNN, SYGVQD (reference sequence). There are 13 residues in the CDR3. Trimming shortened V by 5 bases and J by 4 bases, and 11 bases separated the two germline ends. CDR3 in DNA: TGCGCCAGCAGTAAGGACCCTATCTATGGCTACACCTTC. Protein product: CASSKDPIYGYTF.

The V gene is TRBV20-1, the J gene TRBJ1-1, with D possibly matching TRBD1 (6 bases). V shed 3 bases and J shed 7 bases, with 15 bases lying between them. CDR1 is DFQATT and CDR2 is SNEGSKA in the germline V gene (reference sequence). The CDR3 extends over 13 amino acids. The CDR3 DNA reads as TGCAGTGCTAGTGAACCTGACAGGCTTGAAGCTTTCTTT. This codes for CSASEPDRLEAFF.

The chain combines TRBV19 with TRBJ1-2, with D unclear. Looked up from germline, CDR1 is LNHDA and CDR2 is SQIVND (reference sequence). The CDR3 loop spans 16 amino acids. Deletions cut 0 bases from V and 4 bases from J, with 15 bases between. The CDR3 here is CASSIERHSYGYGYTF. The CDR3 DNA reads TGTGCCAGTAGTATAGAACGACACTCCTATGGCTATGGCTACACCTTC.

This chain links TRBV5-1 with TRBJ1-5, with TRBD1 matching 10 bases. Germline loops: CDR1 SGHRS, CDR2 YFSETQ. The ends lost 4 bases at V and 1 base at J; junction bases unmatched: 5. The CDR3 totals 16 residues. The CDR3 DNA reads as TGCGCCAGCAGCCTCGGACAGGGGGGGAGCAATCAGCCCCAGCATTTT. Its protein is CASSLGQGGSNQPQHF. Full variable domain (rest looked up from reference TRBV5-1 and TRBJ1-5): KAGVTQTPRYLIKTRGQQVTLSCSPISGHRSVSWYQQTPGQGLQFLFEYFSETQRNKGNFPGRFSGRQFSNSRSEMNVSTLELGDSALYLCASSLGQGGSNQPQHFGDGTRLSIL.

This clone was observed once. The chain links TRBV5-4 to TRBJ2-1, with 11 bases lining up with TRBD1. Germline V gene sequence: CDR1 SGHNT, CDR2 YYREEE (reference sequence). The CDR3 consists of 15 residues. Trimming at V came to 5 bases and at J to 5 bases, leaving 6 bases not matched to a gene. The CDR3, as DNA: TGTGCCAGCAGATCCGAGGGACAGGGGGACAATGAGCAGTTCTTC. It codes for CASRSEGQGDNEQFF.

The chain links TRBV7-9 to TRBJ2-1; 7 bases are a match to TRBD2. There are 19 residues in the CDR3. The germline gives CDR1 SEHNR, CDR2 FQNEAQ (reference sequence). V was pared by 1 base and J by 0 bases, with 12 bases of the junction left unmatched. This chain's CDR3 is CASSLDPRDYLSSYNEQFF. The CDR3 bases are TGTGCCAGCAGCTTAGACCCCAGGGACTACCTTAGCTCCTACAATGAGCAGTTCTTC.

DNA for the CDR3: TGTGCCAGTAGTGTCCGGGGGGTCAACTACTACGAGCAGTACTTC. This translates into CASSVRGVNYYEQYF. The chain employs TRBV19 and TRBJ2-7; 7 nucleotides agree with TRBD2. CDR1 and CDR2 from the germline V gene are LNHDA and SQIVND (reference sequence). Unmatched junction bases numbered 10, after V lost 5 bases and J lost 3 bases. The CDR3 runs to 15 residues.

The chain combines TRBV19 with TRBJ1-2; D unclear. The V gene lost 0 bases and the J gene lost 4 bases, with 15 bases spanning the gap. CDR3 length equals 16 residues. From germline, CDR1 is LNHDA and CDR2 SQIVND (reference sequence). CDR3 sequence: CASSIDLETYGYGYTF. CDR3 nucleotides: TGTGCCAGTAGTATAGATCTAGAGACTTACGGCTATGGCTACACCTTC.

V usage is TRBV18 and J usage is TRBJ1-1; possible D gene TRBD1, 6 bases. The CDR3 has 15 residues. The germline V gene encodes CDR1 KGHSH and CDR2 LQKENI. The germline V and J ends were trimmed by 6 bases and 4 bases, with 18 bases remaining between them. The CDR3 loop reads CASSPEGGVGTEAFF. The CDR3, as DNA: TGTGCCAGCTCTCCAGAGGGGGGCGTGGGCACTGAAGCTTTCTTT. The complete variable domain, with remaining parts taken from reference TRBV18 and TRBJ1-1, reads NAGVMQNPRHLVRRRGQEARLRCSPMKGHSHVYWYRQLPEEGLKFMVYLQKENIIDESGMPKERFSAEFPKEGPSILRIQQVVRGDSAAYFCASSPEGGVGTEAFFGQGTRLTVV.

The CDR3 nucleotides read TGTGCCTGGGGCATGTGGGAGAATTCACCCCTCCACTTT. The encoded protein is CAWGMWENSPLHF. The rearrangement uses TRBV30 and TRBJ1-6; D unclear. CDR1 and CDR2 (germline): GTSNPN, SVGIG (reference sequence). V lost 5 bases to trimming and J lost 7 bases, with 12 bases between them. The CDR3 is made up of 13 amino acids.

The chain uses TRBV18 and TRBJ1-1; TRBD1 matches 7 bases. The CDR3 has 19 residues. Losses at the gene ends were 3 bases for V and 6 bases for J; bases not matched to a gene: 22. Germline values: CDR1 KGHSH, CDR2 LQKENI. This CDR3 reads CASSPSLGTDPAAGPEAFF. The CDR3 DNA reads TGTGCCAGCTCACCCTCACTGGGGACAGACCCCGCTGCTGGTCCTGAAGCTTTCTTT.